Below, 22 T cell receptor beta chains from the same sample are listed, as sequenced in a study of cytomegalovirus exposure and HLA in healthy donors. Primers for the PCR totalled 60 Vbeta and 13 Jbeta. Sequencing used immunoSEQ multiplex PCR; TCRdb keeps in-frame clones, though not all of them. The sample carries approximately 83,000 clones, approximately 80% recorded once. Sequenced: PBMCs. Receptor source: a man younger than 35 in good health and CMV-seronegative.

This sequence joins TRBV23-1 and TRBJ1-2; TRBD1 is a possible D gene (5 bases). TRBV23-1 is known as an ORF, though its function is uncertain. This CDR3 is 15 amino acids long. Deletions cut 8 bases from V and 6 bases from J, with 22 bases between. CDR3 sequence (DNA): TGCGCCAGCGGCGGGGCGGGGAATAGGGTTGATGGCTACACCTTC. This sequence encodes CASGGAGNRVDGYTF.

For this clone: Germline and junction disagree at one end, which may indicate a read error. The chain joins TRBV7-9 to TRBJ1-2, with unresolved D. Germline V gives CDR1 SEHNR, CDR2 FQNEAQ (reference sequence). The CDR3 is made up of 14 amino acids. DNA for the CDR3: TGTTCCAGCAGCCCCGACACCCTTCCCTGGGGCTACACCTTC. It is translated as CSSSPDTLPWGYTF.

This clone was recorded a few times. The chain links TRBV30 to TRBJ1-6, with unresolved D. Germline CDR1 is GTSNPN and CDR2 is SVGIG (reference sequence). V lost 4 bases and J lost 6, with 7 bases in between. The CDR3 runs to 12 residues. The CDR3 nucleotides are TGTGCCTGGACCGCACTTAATTCACCCCTCCACTTT. Amino acid sequence: CAWTALNSPLHF.

The rearrangement joins TRBV9 to TRBJ2-1; D is possibly TRBD2 (6 bases). CDR1 is SGDLS and CDR2 is YYNGEE in the germline V gene. CDR3 length: 15 residues. Trimming shortened V by 1 base and J by 4 bases, and 12 bases separated the two germline ends. In nucleotides, the CDR3 is TGTGCCAGCAGCGTATCCGGGACTTCATACAATGAGCAGTTCTTC. It encodes CASSVSGTSYNEQFF. The complete variable domain, with remaining parts taken from reference TRBV9 and TRBJ2-1, reads DSGVTQTPKHLITATGQRVTLRCSPRSGDLSVYWYQQSLDQGLQFLIQYYNGEERAKGNILERFSAQQFPDLHSELNLSSLELGDSALYFCASSVSGTSYNEQFFGPGTRLTVL.

The rearrangement links TRBV2 to TRBJ1-5; D not certain. Trimming pared 6 bases from V and 0 bases from J, leaving 3 bases between. Looked up from germline, CDR1 is SNHLY and CDR2 is FYNNEI. There are 12 residues in the CDR3. The CDR3 DNA reads as TGTGCCAGCAGGTATAGCAATCAGCCCCAGCATTTT. This codes for CASRYSNQPQHF.

This rearrangement joins TRBV7-6 to TRBJ2-7; 9 bases are a match to TRBD2. The germline V gene encodes CDR1 SGHVS and CDR2 FNYEAQ. J was trimmed by 4 bases and V by 3 bases; bases with no gene match: 7. The CDR3 is 15 amino acids. The DNA of the CDR3 is TGTGCCAGCAGCTTTGGCGGGGGGGGAGCTTACGAGCAGTACTTC. This sequence encodes CASSFGGGGAYEQYF.

This clone was detected a few times. The identical CDR3 is also encoded by other nucleotide sequences in the sample. The V and J genes are TRBV18 and TRBJ2-2; 9 bases match TRBD2. The length of the CDR3 is 16 residues. In germline, CDR1 is KGHSH, CDR2 LQKENI. With 0 bases clipped from V and 2 bases from J, the junction kept 1 base outside the gene matches. The CDR3 region is CASSPPSGGNTGELFF. The CDR3 nucleotides are TGTGCCAGCTCACCACCTAGCGGGGGAAACACCGGGGAGCTGTTTTTT.

This sequence joins TRBV4-2 and TRBJ1-2; D remains unclear. This CDR3 has 16 amino acids. V shed 3 bases and J shed 7 bases, with 21 bases lying between them. The germline V gene has CDR1 LGHNA and CDR2 YNFKEQ. The CDR3 is CASSQGSGSSGRGYTF. For the CDR3, the DNA is TGTGCCAGCAGCCAGGGATCGGGATCCTCAGGACGTGGCTACACCTTC.

The chain is built from TRBV5-1 and TRBJ2-5; tentative D call: TRBD1 (6 bases). The J call could be wrong; TRBJ2-7 is a better fit for the DNA end. Per the germline V gene, CDR1 is SGHRS and CDR2 is YFSETQ. CDR3 length: 17 residues. CDR3 coding DNA: TGCGCCAGCAGCGTGACTCGGGACACATCGAGCTCCTACGAGCAGTACTTC. Encoded protein: CASSVTRDTSSSYEQYF.

This chain connects TRBV18 to TRBJ1-5; perhaps TRBD1 as D (5 bases). The germline V gene encodes CDR1 KGHSH and CDR2 LQKENI. V was shortened by 3 bases and J by 3 bases, with 18 bases between the two germline ends. The CDR3 sequence is 17 residues long. The CDR3 region is CASSPGQGSTHNQPQHF. DNA for the CDR3: TGTGCCAGCTCACCCGGGCAGGGATCAACCCACAATCAGCCCCAGCATTTT.

The V gene is TRBV10-2, the J gene TRBJ2-3; 7 bases match TRBD1. CDR1 is WSHSY, CDR2 SAAADI, per germline. The CDR3 runs 15 residues. V was clipped by 6 bases and J by 5 bases; unmatched bases: 11. CDR3 amino acids: CASRSDRVVEDTQYF. CDR3 nucleotides: TGCGCCAGCAGATCCGACAGGGTAGTGGAAGATACGCAGTATTTT.

The genes are TRBV6-6 and TRBJ2-3, with 8 bases aligning to TRBD2. The germline CDR1 and CDR2 sequences are MNHNY and SVGAGI (reference sequence). The V segment lost 7 bases and the J segment 4 bases; nucleotides outside the gene matches: 4. CDR3 length: 13 residues. CDR3 bases: TGTGCCAGCACCCGGGGGGGGGCAGATACGCAGTATTTT. It encodes CASTRGGADTQYF.

The chain employs TRBV10-3 and TRBJ2-3; D not resolved. V lost 3 bases and J 4 bases, leaving 11 bases between the germline ends. Per the germline V gene, CDR1 is ENHRY and CDR2 is SYGVKD. The length of the CDR3 is 14 residues. The CDR3 DNA reads TGTGCCATCAGTGACCCCAGTGTCCCAGATACGCAGTATTTT. The encoded protein is CAISDPSVPDTQYF.

Concerning this clone itself: This sample also contains other DNA sequences that code for the same CDR3. This rearrangement joins TRBV5-1 to TRBJ2-3; a weak D match, TRBD2 (6 bases). This CDR3 comprises 16 residues. Trimming cost V 4 bases and J 1 base, with 16 bases left between them. Germline-derived CDR1 and CDR2 are SGHRS and YFSETQ. CDR3 amino acids: CASSPPASSGTDTQYF. CDR3 bases: TGCGCCAGCAGCCCACCCGCCTCTAGCGGCACAGATACGCAGTATTTT. Full variable domain (rest looked up from reference TRBV5-1 and TRBJ2-3): KAGVTQTPRYLIKTRGQQVTLSCSPISGHRSVSWYQQTPGQGLQFLFEYFSETQRNKGNFPGRFSGRQFSNSRSEMNVSTLELGDSALYLCASSPPASSGTDTQYFGPGTRLTVL.

The chain has TRBV5-1 and TRBJ2-5; D is unresolved. Germline V gives CDR1 SGHRS, CDR2 YFSETQ. V was shortened by 1 base and J by 1 base, with 8 bases between the two germline ends. The CDR3 has 14 residues. CDR3 sequence: CASSLTLGQETQYF. The CDR3 region has the DNA TGCGCCAGCAGCTTGACCCTAGGCCAAGAGACCCAGTACTTC.

V and J are TRBV6-1 and TRBJ1-4; maybe TRBD1 (6 bases). Germline-derived CDR1 and CDR2 are MNHNS and SASEGT. The CDR3 is 15 amino acids. V was trimmed by 3 bases and J by 2 bases, leaving 10 bases between them. The CDR3 protein is CASSDTDSTNEKLFF. The CDR3 DNA sequence: TGTGCCAGCAGTGATACGGACAGTACTAATGAAAAACTGTTTTTT.

The J gene is TRBJ1-2, the V gene TRBV25-1, with TRBD1 as a possible D gene (5 bases). CDR3 size: 15 residues. V was cut by 4 bases and J by 5 bases, with 17 bases left in between. Germline V gives CDR1 MGHDK, CDR2 SYGVNS. CDR3 loop: CASSGHTGVDYGYTF. The DNA for the CDR3 is TGTGCCAGCAGTGGGCATACGGGGGTGGATTATGGCTACACCTTC.

The chain joins TRBV11-2 to TRBJ1-2, with 8 nucleotides matching TRBD1. The CDR3 runs 16 residues. Trimming at V came to 5 bases and at J to 8 bases, leaving 16 bases not matched to a gene. The V gene's germline CDR1 is SGHAT and CDR2 FQNNGV. The CDR3 coding sequence is TGTGCCAGCAGCAACATCGGACAGGGCCTTGCTGGGGGCTACACCTTC. It codes for CASSNIGQGLAGGYTF.

The rearrangement joins TRBV7-6 to TRBJ2-3, with 10 bases aligning to TRBD2. Trimming cost V 3 bases and J 1 base; bases outside gene matches: 1. Germline V gives CDR1 SGHVS, CDR2 FNYEAQ. CDR3 length: 15 amino acids. The CDR3 protein is CASSFGTSGTDTQYF. CDR3 nucleotide sequence: TGTGCCAGCAGCTTCGGGACTAGCGGCACAGATACGCAGTATTTT. Using reference TRBV7-6 and TRBJ2-3 for the parts outside the CDR3, the full variable domain is GAGVSQSPRYKVTKRGQDVALRCDPISGHVSLYWYRQALGQGPEFLTYFNYEAQQDKSGLPNDRFSAERPEGSISTLTIQRTEQRDSAMYRCASSFGTSGTDTQYFGPGTRLTVL.

The genes are TRBV5-6 and TRBJ2-3; TRBD2 agrees at 7 bases. Germline CDR1 and CDR2: SGHDT and YYEEEE. There are 14 residues in the CDR3. Trimming removed 4 bases from V and 5 bases from J; junction bases left unmatched: 7. The CDR3 DNA is TGTGCCAGCAGCCGACTAGCAGATGGAGATACGCAGTATTTT. This translates into CASSRLADGDTQYF.

This clone was seen only a few times. The V call is TRBV30, the J call TRBJ1-3; 7 bases fit TRBD1. The CDR3 is 14 amino acids. CDR1 and CDR2 from the germline V gene are GTSNPN and SVGIG (reference sequence). The trim removed 3 bases at V and 4 bases at J, leaving 6 bases unmatched. CDR3 loop: CAWRTGADGNTIYF. In DNA, the CDR3 is TGTGCCTGGAGAACAGGGGCCGACGGAAACACCATATATTTT.

The gene calls are TRBV4-1 and TRBJ1-5; 7 bases agree with TRBD1. Germline lookup yields CDR1 MGHRA and CDR2 YSYEKL. The ends lost 3 bases at V and 3 bases at J; junction bases unmatched: 5. CDR3 length: 15 amino acids. The CDR3 coding sequence is TGCGCCAGCAGCCATTCTCAGGGGGTCAATCAGCCCCAGCATTTT. It translates to CASSHSQGVNQPQHF.